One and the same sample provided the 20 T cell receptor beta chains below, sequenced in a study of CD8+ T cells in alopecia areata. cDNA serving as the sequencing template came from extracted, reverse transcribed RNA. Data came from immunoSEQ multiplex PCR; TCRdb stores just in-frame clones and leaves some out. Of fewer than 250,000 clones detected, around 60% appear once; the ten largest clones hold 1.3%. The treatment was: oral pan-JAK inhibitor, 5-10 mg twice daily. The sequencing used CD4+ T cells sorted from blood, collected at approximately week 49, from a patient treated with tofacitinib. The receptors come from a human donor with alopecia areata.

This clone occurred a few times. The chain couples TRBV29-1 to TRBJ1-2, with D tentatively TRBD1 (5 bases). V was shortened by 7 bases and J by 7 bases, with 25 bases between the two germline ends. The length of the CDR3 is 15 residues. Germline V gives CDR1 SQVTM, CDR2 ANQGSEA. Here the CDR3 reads CSAQVQGLSSGGYTF. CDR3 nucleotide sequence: TGCAGCGCCCAAGTTCAGGGATTATCTTCTGGTGGCTACACCTTC.

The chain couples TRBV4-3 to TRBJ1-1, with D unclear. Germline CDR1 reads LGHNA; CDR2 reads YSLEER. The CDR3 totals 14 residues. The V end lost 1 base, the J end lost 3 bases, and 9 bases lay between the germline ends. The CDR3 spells CASSQVLQHTEAFF. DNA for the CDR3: TGCGCCAGCAGCCAAGTATTGCAGCACACTGAAGCTTTCTTT.

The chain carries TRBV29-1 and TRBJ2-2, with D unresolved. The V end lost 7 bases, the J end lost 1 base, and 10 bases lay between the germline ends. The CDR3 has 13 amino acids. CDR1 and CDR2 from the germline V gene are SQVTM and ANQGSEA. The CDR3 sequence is CSGRKMNTGELFF. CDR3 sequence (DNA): TGCAGCGGACGGAAGATGAACACCGGGGAGCTGTTTTTT.

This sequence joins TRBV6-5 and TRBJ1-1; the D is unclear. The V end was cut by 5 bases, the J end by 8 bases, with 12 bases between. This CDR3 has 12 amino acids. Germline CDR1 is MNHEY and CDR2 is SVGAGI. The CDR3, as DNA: TGTGCCAGCAGTATTCGGGAGGGAGAAGCTTTCTTT. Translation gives CASSIREGEAFF.

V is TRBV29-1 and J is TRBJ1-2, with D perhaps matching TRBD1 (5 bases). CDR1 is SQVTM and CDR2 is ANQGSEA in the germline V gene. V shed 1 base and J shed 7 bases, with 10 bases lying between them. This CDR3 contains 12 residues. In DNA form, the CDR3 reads TGCAGCGTTGAAGCCACAGGTACTGGCTACACCTTC. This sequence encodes CSVEATGTGYTF. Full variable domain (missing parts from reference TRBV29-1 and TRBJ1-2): SAVISQKPSRDICQRGTSLTIQCQVDSQVTMMFWYRQQPGQSLTLIATANQGSEATYESGFVIDKFPISRPNLTFSTLTVSNMSPEDSSIYLCSVEATGTGYTFGSGTRLTVV.

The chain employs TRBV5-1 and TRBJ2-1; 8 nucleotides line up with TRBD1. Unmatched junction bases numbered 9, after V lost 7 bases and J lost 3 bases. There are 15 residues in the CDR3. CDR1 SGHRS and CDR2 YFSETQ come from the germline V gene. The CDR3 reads CASQTGEADYNEQFF. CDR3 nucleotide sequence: TGCGCCAGCCAGACAGGGGAGGCGGACTACAATGAGCAGTTCTTC.

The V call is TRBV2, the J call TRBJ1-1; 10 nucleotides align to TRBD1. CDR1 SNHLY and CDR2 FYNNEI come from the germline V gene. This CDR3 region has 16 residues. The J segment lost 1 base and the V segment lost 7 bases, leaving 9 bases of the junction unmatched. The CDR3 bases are TGTGCCAGCATCCGGGACAGGGGAGTGGGGAACACTGAAGCTTTCTTT. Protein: CASIRDRGVGNTEAFF.

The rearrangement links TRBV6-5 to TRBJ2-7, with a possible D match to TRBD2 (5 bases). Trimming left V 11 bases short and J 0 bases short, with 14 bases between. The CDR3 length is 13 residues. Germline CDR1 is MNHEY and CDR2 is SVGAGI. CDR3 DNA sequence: TGTGCCGCACGGGAAATTAACTCCTACGAGCAGTACTTC. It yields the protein CAAREINSYEQYF.

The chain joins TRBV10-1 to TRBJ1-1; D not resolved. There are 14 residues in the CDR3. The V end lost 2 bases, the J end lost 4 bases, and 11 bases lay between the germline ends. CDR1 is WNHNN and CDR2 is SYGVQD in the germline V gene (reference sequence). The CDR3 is CASSETRLPTEAFF. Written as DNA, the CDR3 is TGCGCCAGCAGTGAGACCAGGCTTCCCACTGAAGCTTTCTTT.

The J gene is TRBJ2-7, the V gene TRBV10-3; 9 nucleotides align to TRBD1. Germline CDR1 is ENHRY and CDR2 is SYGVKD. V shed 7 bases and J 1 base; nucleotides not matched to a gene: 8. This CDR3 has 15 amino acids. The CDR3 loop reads CAINGQGQGSYEQYF. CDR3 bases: TGTGCCATCAACGGTCAGGGACAGGGATCCTACGAGCAGTACTTC.

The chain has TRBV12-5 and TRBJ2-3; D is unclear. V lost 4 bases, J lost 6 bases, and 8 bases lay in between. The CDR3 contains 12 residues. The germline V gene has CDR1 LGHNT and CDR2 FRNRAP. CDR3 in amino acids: CASGSPADTQYF. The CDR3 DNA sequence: TGTGCTAGTGGTTCGCCCGCGGATACGCAGTATTTT.

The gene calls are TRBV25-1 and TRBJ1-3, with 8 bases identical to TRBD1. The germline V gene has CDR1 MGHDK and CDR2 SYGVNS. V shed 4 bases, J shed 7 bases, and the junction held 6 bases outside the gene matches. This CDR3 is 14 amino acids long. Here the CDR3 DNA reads TGTGCCAGCAGTGGGACAGGGATCGAGAACACCATATATTTT. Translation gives CASSGTGIENTIYF.

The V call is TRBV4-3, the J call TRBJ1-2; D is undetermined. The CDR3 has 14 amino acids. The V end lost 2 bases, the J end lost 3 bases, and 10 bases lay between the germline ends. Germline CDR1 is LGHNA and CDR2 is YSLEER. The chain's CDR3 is CASSQSVGDYGYTF. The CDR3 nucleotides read TGCGCCAGCAGCCAAAGTGTCGGGGACTATGGCTACACCTTC.

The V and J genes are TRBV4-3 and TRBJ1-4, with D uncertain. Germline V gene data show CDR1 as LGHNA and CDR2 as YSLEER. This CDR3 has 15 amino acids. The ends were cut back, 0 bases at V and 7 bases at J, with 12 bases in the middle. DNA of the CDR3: TGCGCCAGCAGCCAAGATATAGGCGGCGGTGAAAAACTGTTTTTT. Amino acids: CASSQDIGGGEKLFF.

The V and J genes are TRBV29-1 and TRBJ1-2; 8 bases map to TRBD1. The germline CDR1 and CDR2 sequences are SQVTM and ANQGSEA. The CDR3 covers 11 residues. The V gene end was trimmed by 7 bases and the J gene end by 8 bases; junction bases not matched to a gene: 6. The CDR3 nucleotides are TGCAGCGCCGCAGGGGGCGGAGGCTACACCTTC. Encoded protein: CSAAGGGGYTF.

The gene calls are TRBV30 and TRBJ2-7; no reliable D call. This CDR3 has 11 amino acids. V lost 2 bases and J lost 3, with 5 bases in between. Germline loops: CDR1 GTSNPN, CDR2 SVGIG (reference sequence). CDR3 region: CAWSHSYEQYF. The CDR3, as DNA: TGTGCCTGGAGTCACAGCTACGAGCAGTACTTC.

CDR3 in amino acids: CASSVGSGKERLTYEQYF. CDR3 sequence (DNA): TGTGCCAGCAGCGTAGGGTCTGGGAAGGAGCGGCTTACGTACGAGCAGTACTTC. The gene calls are TRBV9 and TRBJ2-7; D may be TRBD2 (5 bases). V was pared by 0 bases and J by 4 bases, with 23 bases between. CDR3 length equals 18 residues. The germline V gene encodes CDR1 SGDLS and CDR2 YYNGEE.

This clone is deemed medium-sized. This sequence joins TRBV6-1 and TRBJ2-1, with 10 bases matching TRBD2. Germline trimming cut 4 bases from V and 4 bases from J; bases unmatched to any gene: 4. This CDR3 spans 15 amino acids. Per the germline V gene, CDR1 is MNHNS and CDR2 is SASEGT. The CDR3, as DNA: TGTGCCAGCAGTGCAAGCGGGGGGGGGTACAATGAGCAGTTCTTC. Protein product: CASSASGGGYNEQFF.

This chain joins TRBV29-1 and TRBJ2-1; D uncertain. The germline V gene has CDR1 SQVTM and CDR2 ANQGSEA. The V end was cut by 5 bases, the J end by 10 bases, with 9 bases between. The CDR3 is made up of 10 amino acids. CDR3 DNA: TGCAGCGTTAGCCATATAGAGCAGTTCTTC. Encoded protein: CSVSHIEQFF.

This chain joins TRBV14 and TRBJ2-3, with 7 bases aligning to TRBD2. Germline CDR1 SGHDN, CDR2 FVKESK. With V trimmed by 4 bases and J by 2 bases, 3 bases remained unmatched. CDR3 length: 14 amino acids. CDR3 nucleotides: TGTGCCAGCAGCCTAGCGGGTCTCACAGATACGCAGTATTTT. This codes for CASSLAGLTDTQYF.